The clone carrying this T cell receptor (beta chain) was observed a handful of times. This entry belongs to a study of blood T cells in healthy people across ages. A second PCR of about 7 to 12 cycles used a sample-barcoded 5' primer and a J-beta primer mix. TCRdb called the 5' RACE reads again in MiXCR, with one record for every CDR3 protein. The sample gives fewer than 2 million distinct CDR3 sequences, more than 35% of which show up once; about 21% is in the top ten. V was clipped by 3 bases and J by 7 bases; unmatched bases: 6. The length of the CDR3 is 15 residues. The rearrangement links TRBV12-3 or TRBV12-4 to TRBJ1-2, with TRBD1 matching over 12 bases. The sequence was obtained from a human donor in good health. Sequencing input: blood. This chain's CDR3 is CASSLGQGAPIGYTF. DNA of the CDR3: TGTGCCAGCAGTTTGGGACAGGGGGCTCCCATTGGCTACACCTTC.